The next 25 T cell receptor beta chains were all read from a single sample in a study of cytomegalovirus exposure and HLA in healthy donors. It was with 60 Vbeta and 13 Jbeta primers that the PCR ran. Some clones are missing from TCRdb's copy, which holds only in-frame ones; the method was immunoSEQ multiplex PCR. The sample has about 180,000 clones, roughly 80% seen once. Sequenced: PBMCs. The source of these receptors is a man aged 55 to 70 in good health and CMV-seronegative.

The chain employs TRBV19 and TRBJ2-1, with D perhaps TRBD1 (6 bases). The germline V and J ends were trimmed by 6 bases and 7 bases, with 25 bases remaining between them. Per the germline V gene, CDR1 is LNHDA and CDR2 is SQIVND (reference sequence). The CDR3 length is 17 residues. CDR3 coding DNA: TGTGCCAGTAGCGTCAGTGCAGGGGCTCCCGCTAAGAATGAGCAGTTCTTC. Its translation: CASSVSAGAPAKNEQFF.

CDR3 in DNA: TGTGCCAGCAGTTCACGACAGGGGGCGAATGATCAGCCCCAGCATTTT. Amino acid sequence: CASSSRQGANDQPQHF. This rearrangement joins TRBV27 to TRBJ1-5; 10 nucleotides match TRBD1. The germline V gene has CDR1 MNHEY and CDR2 SMNVEV (reference sequence). The ends lost 4 bases at V and 5 bases at J; junction bases unmatched: 8. The CDR3 sequence is 16 residues long.

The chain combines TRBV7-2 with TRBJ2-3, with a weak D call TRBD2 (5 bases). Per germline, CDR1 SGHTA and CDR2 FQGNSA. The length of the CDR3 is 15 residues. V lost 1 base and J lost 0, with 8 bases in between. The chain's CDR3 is CASSLDGMSTDTQYF. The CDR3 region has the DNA TGTGCCAGCAGCTTAGACGGGATGAGCACAGATACGCAGTATTTT. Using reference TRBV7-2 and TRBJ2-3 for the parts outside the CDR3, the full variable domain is GAGVSQSPSNKVTEKGKDVELRCDPISGHTALYWYRQSLGQGLEFLIYFQGNSAPDKSGLPSDRFSAERTGGSVSTLTIQRTQQEDSAVYLCASSLDGMSTDTQYFGPGTRLTVL.

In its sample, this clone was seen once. CDR3 region: CSVEGGSSYNEQFF. CDR3 nucleotide sequence: TGCAGCGTTGAGGGGGGATCCTCATACAATGAGCAGTTCTTC. The chain has TRBV29-1 and TRBJ2-1; D possibly corresponds to TRBD2 (6 bases). CDR3 length: 14 residues. V was clipped by 3 bases and J by 4 bases, with 13 bases between them. CDR1 SQVTM and CDR2 ANQGSEA come from the germline V gene.

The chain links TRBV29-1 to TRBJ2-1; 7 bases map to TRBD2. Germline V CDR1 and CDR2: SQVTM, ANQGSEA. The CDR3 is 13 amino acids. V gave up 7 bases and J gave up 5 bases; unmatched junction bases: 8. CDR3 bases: TGCAGCGGCCAGACTAGCATCGACAATGAGCAGTTCTTC. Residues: CSGQTSIDNEQFF.

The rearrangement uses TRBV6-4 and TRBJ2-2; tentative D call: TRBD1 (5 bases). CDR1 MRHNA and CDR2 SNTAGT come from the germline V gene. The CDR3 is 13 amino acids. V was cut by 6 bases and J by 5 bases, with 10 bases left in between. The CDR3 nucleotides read TGTGCCAGCAGCGTTAAGGGGACCGGGGAGCTGTTTTTT. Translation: CASSVKGTGELFF.

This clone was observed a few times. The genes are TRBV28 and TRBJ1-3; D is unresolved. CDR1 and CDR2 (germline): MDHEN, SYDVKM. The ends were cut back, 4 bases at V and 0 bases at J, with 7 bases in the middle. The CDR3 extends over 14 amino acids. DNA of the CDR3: TGTGCCAGCAGTTCCTCCCTCTCTGGAAACACCATATATTTT. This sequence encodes CASSSSLSGNTIYF.

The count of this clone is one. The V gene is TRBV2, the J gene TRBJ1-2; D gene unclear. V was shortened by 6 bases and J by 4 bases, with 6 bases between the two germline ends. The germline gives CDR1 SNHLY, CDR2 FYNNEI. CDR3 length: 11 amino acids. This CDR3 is CASRNSYGYTF. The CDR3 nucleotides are TGTGCCAGCAGAAACAGCTATGGCTACACCTTC.

CDR3 sequence reads: CASSVAPQGSYNEQFF. The DNA for the CDR3 is TGTGCCAGCAGCGTAGCCCCGCAGGGATCCTACAATGAGCAGTTCTTC. The rearrangement joins TRBV9 to TRBJ2-1; the D gene is possibly TRBD1 (5 bases). Germline CDR1 and CDR2: SGDLS and YYNGEE. The V gene lost 0 bases and the J gene lost 1 base, with 11 bases spanning the gap. The CDR3 extends over 16 amino acids.

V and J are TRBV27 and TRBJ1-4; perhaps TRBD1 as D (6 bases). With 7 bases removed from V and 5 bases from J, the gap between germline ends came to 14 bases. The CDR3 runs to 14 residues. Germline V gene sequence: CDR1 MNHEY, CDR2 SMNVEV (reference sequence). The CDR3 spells CASTPHRANEKLFF. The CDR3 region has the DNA TGTGCCAGCACCCCACACAGGGCGAATGAAAAACTGTTTTTT.

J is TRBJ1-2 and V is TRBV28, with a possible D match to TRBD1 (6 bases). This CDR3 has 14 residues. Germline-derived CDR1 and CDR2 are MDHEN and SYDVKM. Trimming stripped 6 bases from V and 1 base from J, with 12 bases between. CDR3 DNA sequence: TGTGCCAGCAGGAGCCAGGGGAGTAACTATGGCTACACCTTC. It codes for CASRSQGSNYGYTF.

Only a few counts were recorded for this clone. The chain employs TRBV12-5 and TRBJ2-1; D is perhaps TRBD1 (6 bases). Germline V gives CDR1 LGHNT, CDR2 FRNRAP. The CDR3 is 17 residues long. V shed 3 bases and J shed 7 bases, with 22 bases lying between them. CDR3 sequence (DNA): TGTGCTAGTGGTTTCCGAAGGTGGGGACAAGGGGGAAATGAGCAGTTCTTC. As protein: CASGFRRWGQGGNEQFF.

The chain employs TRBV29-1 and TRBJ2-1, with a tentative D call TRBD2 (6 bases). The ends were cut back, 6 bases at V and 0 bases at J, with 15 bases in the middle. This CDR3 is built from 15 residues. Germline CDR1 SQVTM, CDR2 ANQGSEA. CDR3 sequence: CSVDAGFGSYNEQFF. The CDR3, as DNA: TGCAGCGTCGACGCGGGATTTGGCTCCTACAATGAGCAGTTCTTC.

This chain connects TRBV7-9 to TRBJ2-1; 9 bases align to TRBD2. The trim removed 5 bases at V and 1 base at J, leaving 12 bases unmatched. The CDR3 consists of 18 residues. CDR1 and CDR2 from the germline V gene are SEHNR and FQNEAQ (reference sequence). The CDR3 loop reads CASSSSPGLATSYNEQFF. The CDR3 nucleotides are TGTGCCAGCAGCAGCTCGCCGGGACTAGCAACTTCCTACAATGAGCAGTTCTTC.

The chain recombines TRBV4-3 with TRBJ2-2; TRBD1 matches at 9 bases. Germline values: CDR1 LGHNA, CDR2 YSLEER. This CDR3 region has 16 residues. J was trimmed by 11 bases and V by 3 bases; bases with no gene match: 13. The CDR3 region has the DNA TGCGCCAGCAGCCAGGGACAGGGCGCTGCGAGGTTAGAGCTGTTTTTT. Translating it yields CASSQGQGAARLELFF.

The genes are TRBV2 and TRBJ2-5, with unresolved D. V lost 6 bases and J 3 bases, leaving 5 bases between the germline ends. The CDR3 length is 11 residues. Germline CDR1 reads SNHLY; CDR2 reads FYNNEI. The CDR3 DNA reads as TGTGCCAGCAGGGCGGAAGAGACCCAGTACTTC. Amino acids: CASRAEETQYF.

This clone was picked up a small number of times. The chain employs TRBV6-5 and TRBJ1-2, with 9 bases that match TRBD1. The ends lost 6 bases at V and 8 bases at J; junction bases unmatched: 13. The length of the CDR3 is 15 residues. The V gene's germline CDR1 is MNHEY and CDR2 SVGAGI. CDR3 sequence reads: CASSLSGQGPGGYTF. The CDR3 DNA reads TGTGCCAGCAGCCTTTCGGGACAGGGTCCGGGCGGCTACACCTTC.

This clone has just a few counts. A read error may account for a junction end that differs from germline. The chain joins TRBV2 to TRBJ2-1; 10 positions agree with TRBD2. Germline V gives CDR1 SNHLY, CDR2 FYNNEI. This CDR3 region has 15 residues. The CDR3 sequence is CASIEIAGGVHEQFF. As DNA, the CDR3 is TGTGCCAGCATTGAAATAGCGGGAGGCGTGCATGAGCAGTTCTTC.

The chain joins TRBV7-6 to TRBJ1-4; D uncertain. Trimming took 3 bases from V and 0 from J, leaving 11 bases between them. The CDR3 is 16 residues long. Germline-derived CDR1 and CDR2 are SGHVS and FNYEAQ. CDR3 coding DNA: TGTGCCAGCAGCTTCGCTCCGACACCAACTAATGAAAAACTGTTTTTT. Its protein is CASSFAPTPTNEKLFF.

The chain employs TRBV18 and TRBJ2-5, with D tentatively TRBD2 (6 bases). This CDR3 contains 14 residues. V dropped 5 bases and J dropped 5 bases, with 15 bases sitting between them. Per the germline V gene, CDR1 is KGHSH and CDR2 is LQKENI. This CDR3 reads CASSGEGRPETQYF. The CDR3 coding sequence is TGTGCCAGCTCAGGGGAAGGGAGGCCGGAGACCCAGTACTTC. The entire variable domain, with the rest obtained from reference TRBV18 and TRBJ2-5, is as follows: NAGVMQNPRHLVRRRGQEARLRCSPMKGHSHVYWYRQLPEEGLKFMVYLQKENIIDESGMPKERFSAEFPKEGPSILRIQQVVRGDSAAYFCASSGEGRPETQYFGPGTRLLVL.

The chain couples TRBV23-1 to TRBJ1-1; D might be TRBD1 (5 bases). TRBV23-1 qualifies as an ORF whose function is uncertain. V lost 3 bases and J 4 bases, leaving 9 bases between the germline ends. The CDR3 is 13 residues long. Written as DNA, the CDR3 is TGCGCCAGCAGTCACGGGGGATCCACTGAAGCTTTCTTT. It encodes CASSHGGSTEAFF.

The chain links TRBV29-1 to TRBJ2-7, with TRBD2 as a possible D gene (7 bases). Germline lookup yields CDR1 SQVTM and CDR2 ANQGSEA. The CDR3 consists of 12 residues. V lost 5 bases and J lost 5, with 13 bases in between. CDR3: CSVRGGSHEQYF. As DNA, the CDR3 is TGCAGCGTTAGGGGGGGAAGCCACGAGCAGTACTTC.

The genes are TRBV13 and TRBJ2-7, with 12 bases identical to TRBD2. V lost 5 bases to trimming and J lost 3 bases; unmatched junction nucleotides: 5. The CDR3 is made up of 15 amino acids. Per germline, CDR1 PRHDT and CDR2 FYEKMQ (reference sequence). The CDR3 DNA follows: TGTGCCAGCAGCATCGGGACTAGCGGGTTCTACGAGCAGTACTTC. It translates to CASSIGTSGFYEQYF.

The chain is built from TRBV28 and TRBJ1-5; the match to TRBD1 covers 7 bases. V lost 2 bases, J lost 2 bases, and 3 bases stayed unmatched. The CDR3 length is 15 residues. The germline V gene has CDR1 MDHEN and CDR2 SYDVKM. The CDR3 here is CASSLLGGGNQPQHF. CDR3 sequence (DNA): TGTGCCAGCAGTTTACTAGGGGGCGGCAATCAGCCCCAGCATTTT.

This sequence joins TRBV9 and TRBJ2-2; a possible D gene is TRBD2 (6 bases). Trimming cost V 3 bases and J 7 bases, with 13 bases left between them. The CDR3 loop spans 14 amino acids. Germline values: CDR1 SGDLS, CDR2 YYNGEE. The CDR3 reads CASSAPGGIGELFF. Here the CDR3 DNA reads TGTGCCAGCAGCGCCCCTGGGGGGATCGGGGAGCTGTTTTTT.